The present TCR beta chain was sequenced within a study of blood T cell repertoires in COVID-19 (dated by TCRdb to the early 2020s). Turning to the overall study: Samples covering the acute and convalescent phases of COVID-19 were provided by collaborators in the United States, Italy and Spain. The samples were drawn from the first 160 participants of the ongoing ImmuneRACE study and from 1,254 subjects provided by 6 global collaborators. Where available, HLA class I and class II types were taken from metadata supplied by the sample provider and were not determined by assay-based typing. The repertoires were released in a freely available public database meant as a resource for research on the immune response to SARS-CoV-2. Deeply sampled blood TCRbeta repertoires from subjects exposed to, actively infected with, or recovered from COVID-19 were included in the dataset. Sample metadata almost always included a de-identified subject ID, COVID-19 status, age in years and sex. The material from the prospective study consisted of cDNA or gDNA derived from T cells, B-cell-depleted T cells, or PBMCs.

TCRbeta CDR3 regions were amplified from genomic DNA using the immunoSEQ Assay, a bias-controlled multiplex PCR. The authors processed their data as follows. Within the assay, amplification of reference gene primers was used to estimate how many nucleated cells each sample contained. Sequence reads were collapsed and filtered to measure the absolute abundance of every unique TCRbeta CDR3 rearrangement. For each sample, productive Simpson clonality was calculated as the square root of Simpson's diversity index over productive rearrangements. The table comes from immuneACCESS by way of TCRdb, which keeps in-frame sequences with V and J called. Part of the clones is missing from these tables; in studies checked, under half for an unresolved V gene and the rest for unknown reasons. The D gene and trimming were derived from the DNA, and the V and J assignments and clone size from that table. The sample data list 150,000 to 200,000 clones, and approximately 89% of these were observed just once. The ten largest make up 6.2% of the sample.

Here V drops 4 bases and J drops 2 bases, and the junction holds 6 bases not matched to any gene. The CDR3 holds 14 amino acids from the cysteine to the phenylalanine. The read is trimmed to its CDR3 DNA, 42 bases read in frame from base 1. According to the germline V gene, CDR1 reads SGDLS and CDR2 reads YYNGEE. With regard to this clone: Its antigen is still unknown. There are no base qualities to consult, and no much larger clone falls within one base.

General findings and caveats noted by the study authors: The amount of clinical and demographic metadata varied by source and participant and was provided uncurated.

Enrolling through a virtual design, the prospective study's participants ranged in age from roughly 18 to 89 years and lived across 24 United States geographic areas. To assign participants to cohorts, the prospective study relied on clinical history that participants themselves reported in a screening survey and a study questionnaire. Recovered participants in ImmuneRACE Cohort 3 were defined by two consecutive negative NP/OP PCR tests, clearance by a healthcare professional, or resolution of symptoms. In the prospective study, mobile phlebotomists collected whole blood, serum and a nasopharyngeal or oropharyngeal swab from each participant. Prospective study participants could optionally give additional blood draws and questionnaires over a 2-month period. Blood samples from the prospective study were shipped frozen or at room temperature prior to DNA extraction.

Sequences were obtained from PBMCs or T cells enriched from blood (not recorded which). The chain is assembled from TRBV9 and TRBJ2-7, and TRBD1 aligns with 7 junction nucleotides. This clonotype was obtained from a man aged 35 to 55 who had recovered from COVID-19. The bases are TGTGCCAGCAGCCTTACGGGACAGACCTACGAGCAGTACTTC. The resulting protein is CASSLTGQTYEQYF.